Sequencing of this TCR beta chain was carried out in a study of T-cell memory formation after mild COVID-19. Study-level points and caveats: A balance of CD4 and CD8 characterized clones contracting day 15 to 85, whereas later expanders leaned CD4+. Some responding clones appeared in pre-infection memory, suggesting cross-reactive memory joined.

J lost 3 bases, V lost 6 bases, and 9 bases had no gene match. CDR3 size: 15 residues. TCRdb processed the 5' RACE reads anew with MiXCR; each CDR3 protein has one entry. The data hold about 360,000 distinct CDR3 sequences, with 13% observed a single time. On this clonotype itself: Its cognate antigen is unknown.

This sequence joins TRBV12-3 or TRBV12-4 and TRBJ2-3, with 7 nucleotides matching TRBD1. The receptor was derived from a man younger than 35 who had mild COVID-19 (a few samples of this study predate the infection). Cell type and time point are not known. Sequencing was done on a sample of PBMCs or a T cell subset sorted from them (not recorded which). The CDR3 reads CASSPEGARTDTQYF. CDR3 coding DNA: TGTGCCAGCAGCCCCGAGGGGGCGCGGACAGATACGCAGTATTTT.